The 17 T cell receptor beta chains in this list originate from one sample, sequenced in a study of blood T cell repertoires in COVID-19. Using immunoSEQ multiplex PCR, the repertoire was profiled, and TCRdb retains in-frame clones only, with some absent. The top ten hold about 6% of the sample, which has some 50,000 clones, approximately 90% seen once. The specimen was peripheral blood. These receptors originate from a man in his forties with acute or convalescent COVID-19.

The V and J genes are TRBV4-3 and TRBJ2-2; D possibly corresponds to TRBD2 (5 bases). Trimming removed 2 bases at V and 6 bases at J, with 19 bases between. The CDR3 totals 17 residues. Germline lookup yields CDR1 LGHNA and CDR2 YSLEER. The CDR3 here is CASSQRGTLGLAGELFF. DNA of the CDR3: TGCGCCAGCAGCCAACGGGGAACGTTGGGTTTGGCCGGGGAGCTGTTTTTT.

The chain recombines TRBV28 with TRBJ1-2; D gene ambiguous. The CDR3 contains 12 residues. V shed 5 bases and J shed 5 bases, with 9 bases lying between them. Germline CDR1 MDHEN, CDR2 SYDVKM. CDR3 in amino acids: CASSAAGYGYTF. As DNA, the CDR3 is TGTGCCAGCAGTGCGGCGGGGTATGGCTACACCTTC.

V is TRBV10-3 and J is TRBJ1-5; D is unclear. V gave up 11 bases and J gave up 4 bases, with 15 bases separating them. From germline, CDR1 is ENHRY and CDR2 SYGVKD. This CDR3 contains 13 residues. CDR3 DNA sequence: TGTGCCTCGAGAGAGGGAATTAATCAGCCCCAGCATTTT. Its protein is CASREGINQPQHF.

The chain links TRBV5-1 to TRBJ1-3, with TRBD1 as a possible D gene (6 bases). Trimming stripped 4 bases from V and 2 bases from J, with 13 bases between. The CDR3 loop spans 15 amino acids. Germline CDR1 SGHRS, CDR2 YFSETQ. CDR3 coding DNA: TGCGCCAGCAGCGGGGGTTGGGGGCCTGGAAACACCATATATTTT. This sequence encodes CASSGGWGPGNTIYF.

The gene calls are TRBV6-5 and TRBJ2-1; 14 positions match TRBD2. Trimming cost V 5 bases and J 8 bases; bases outside gene matches: 2. The CDR3 totals 14 residues. Germline V CDR1 and CDR2: MNHEY, SVGAGI. Here the CDR3 DNA reads TGTGCCAGCAGTCAGACTAGCGGGAGGGATGAGCAGTTCTTC. It codes for CASSQTSGRDEQFF.

V usage is TRBV11-2 and J usage is TRBJ2-1, with 15 bases lining up with TRBD2. Germline assignment: CDR1 SGHAT and CDR2 FQNNGV. The CDR3 is 18 residues long. Trimming removed 5 bases from V and 5 bases from J; junction bases left unmatched: 10. Here the CDR3 reads CASSHGTSGRKAHNEQFF. The CDR3, as DNA: TGTGCCAGCAGCCACGGGACTAGCGGGAGGAAGGCCCACAATGAGCAGTTCTTC.

This clone was seen once. This sequence joins TRBV19 and TRBJ2-1; TRBD2 matches at 10 bases. V lost 5 bases, J lost 10 bases, and 8 bases stayed unmatched. There are 14 residues in the CDR3. In germline, CDR1 is LNHDA, CDR2 SQIVND (reference sequence). CDR3 sequence reads: CASSPSGGLGEQFF. The CDR3 region has the DNA TGTGCCAGTAGTCCTAGCGGGGGACTGGGGGAGCAGTTCTTC.

This chain connects TRBV27 to TRBJ2-3, with D possibly being TRBD2 (5 bases). The V and J ends lost 3 bases and 4 bases respectively, with 11 bases between them. Germline V gives CDR1 MNHEY, CDR2 SMNVEV (reference sequence). The CDR3 runs to 14 residues. The CDR3: CASSLMGEADTQYF. CDR3 coding DNA: TGTGCCAGCAGTTTGATGGGAGAGGCAGATACGCAGTATTTT.

V is TRBV6-4 and J is TRBJ2-1, with D possibly matching TRBD2 (5 bases). CDR1 is MRHNA, CDR2 SNTAGT, per germline. V shed 10 bases and J shed 0 bases, with 13 bases lying between them. The CDR3 consists of 14 residues. The chain's CDR3 is CATRRFSSYNEQFF. As DNA, the CDR3 is TGTGCCACCCGGAGGTTTAGCTCCTACAATGAGCAGTTCTTC.

The chain employs TRBV18 and TRBJ2-5; D possibly corresponds to TRBD2 (7 bases). The V end was cut by 3 bases, the J end by 2 bases, with 16 bases between. The CDR3 contains 16 residues. The germline V gene has CDR1 KGHSH and CDR2 LQKENI. The CDR3 DNA follows: TGTGCCAGCTCACCGGCGGGGGCTCGGAGGCAAGAGACCCAGTACTTC. It codes for CASSPAGARRQETQYF.

This clone has only one observation. The chain is built from TRBV30 and TRBJ2-2; a weak D match, TRBD2 (6 bases). Germline values: CDR1 GTSNPN, CDR2 SVGIG (reference sequence). The CDR3 length is 13 residues. V lost 0 bases and J lost 8, with 10 bases in between. The CDR3: CAWSVSGEGELFF. The CDR3 DNA reads as TGTGCCTGGAGTGTGTCGGGGGAAGGGGAGCTGTTTTTT.

The chain links TRBV2 to TRBJ2-2; D is unclear. Trimming shortened V by 7 bases and J by 0 bases, and 6 bases separated the two germline ends. CDR1 and CDR2 from the germline V gene are SNHLY and FYNNEI. CDR3 length: 13 amino acids. The CDR3 sequence: CASTQANTGELFF. CDR3 coding DNA: TGTGCCAGCACGCAGGCGAACACCGGGGAGCTGTTTTTT.

This chain uses TRBV6-6 with TRBJ2-7; 10 nucleotides line up with TRBD1. The CDR3 totals 16 residues. Trimming took 5 bases from V and 6 from J; bases not matched to a gene: 13. Looked up from germline, CDR1 is MNHNY and CDR2 is SVGAGI (reference sequence). The CDR3, as DNA: TGTGCCAGCAGTCGACGCCCGGGACAGGGGATGTCCGAGCAGTACTTC. Encoded protein: CASSRRPGQGMSEQYF.

The genes are TRBV9 and TRBJ2-3; 10 nucleotides align to TRBD2. The CDR3 is 15 residues long. Trimming cost V 3 bases and J 4 bases; bases outside gene matches: 5. Germline CDR1 reads SGDLS; CDR2 reads YYNGEE. The CDR3 sequence is CASSASGSSADTQYF. The CDR3 coding sequence is TGTGCCAGCAGCGCTAGCGGGAGTAGCGCAGATACGCAGTATTTT.

The gene calls are TRBV7-9 and TRBJ1-4; TRBD1 matches 8 bases. Germline V gene sequence: CDR1 SEHNR, CDR2 FQNEAQ (reference sequence). Trimming removed 5 bases from V and 7 bases from J; junction bases left unmatched: 9. This CDR3 has 15 amino acids. CDR3 amino acids: CASSTGQGVSEKLFF. The CDR3 DNA reads as TGTGCCAGCAGCACCGGACAGGGAGTCAGTGAAAAACTGTTTTTT.

This rearrangement joins TRBV3-1 (or the pseudogene TRBV3-2) to TRBJ1-1; TRBD1 matches at 10 bases. V lost 3 bases to trimming and J lost 7 bases; unmatched junction nucleotides: 8. Looked up from germline, CDR1 is LGHDT and CDR2 is YNNKEL (reference sequence). The CDR3 extends over 15 amino acids. This CDR3 reads CASSQRQGAVDEAFF. The DNA for the CDR3 is TGTGCCAGCAGCCAGAGACAGGGGGCGGTTGATGAAGCTTTCTTT.

The chain has TRBV19 and TRBJ2-3; D uncertain. V gave up 8 bases and J gave up 1 base, with 10 bases separating them. Per the germline V gene, CDR1 is LNHDA and CDR2 is SQIVND (reference sequence). CDR3 length equals 13 residues. CDR3 protein: CASEGARTDTQYF. In DNA, the CDR3 is TGTGCCAGTGAAGGAGCTCGCACAGATACGCAGTATTTT.